The rows below give T cell receptor beta chains drawn from one sample of a study of blood T cell repertoires in COVID-19. Assay: immunoSEQ multiplex PCR; the TCRdb copy retains only in-frame clones and omits some. The data hold a few hundred thousand clones, with around 85% observed a single time. The sample taken for sequencing was peripheral blood. Receptors originate from a woman younger than 30 with acute or convalescent COVID-19. The CDR3 runs from the conserved cysteine through the conserved F or W. Each record gives: clone size, D gene, J gene, V gene, CDR3 length, CDR3 protein, CDR3 DNA. The D gene is left open where the match is weak. A row's size may be missing; if present it is once, few, many or a size class.

>.|TRBD2|TRBJ2-7|TRBV11-2|16
CASSLDSSGRIYEQYF
TGTGCCAGCAGCTTAGATTCTAGCGGGAGAATCTACGAGCAGTACTTC
>.|.|TRBJ2-2|TRBV7-3|16
CASSPGGGLNTGELFF
TGTGCCAGCAGCCCCGGCGGCGGTTTGAACACCGGGGAGCTGTTTTTT
>few|TRBD1|TRBJ2-2|TRBV19|15
CASSDRVSNTGELFF
TGTGCCAGTTCGGACAGGGTATCGAACACCGGGGAGCTGTTTTTT
>.|.|TRBJ2-7|TRBV2|14
CASSGVGSSYEQYF
TGTGCCAGCAGTGGCGTCGGGAGCTCCTACGAGCAGTACTTC
>.|.|TRBJ1-6|TRBV10-1|14
CASSLESYNSPLHF
TGCGCCAGCAGTTTGGAGTCCTATAATTCACCCCTCCACTTT
>.|TRBD1|TRBJ1-2|TRBV10-2|16
CASQRDRGGLNYGYTF
TGCGCCAGCCAGCGGGACAGGGGCGGTTTAAACTATGGCTACACCTTC
>.|.|TRBJ2-1|TRBV9|16
CASSVGGQGGFHEQFF
TGTGCCAGCAGCGTAGGGGGGCAAGGCGGGTTCCATGAGCAGTTCTTC
>.|.|TRBJ1-1|TRBV29-1|13
CSVERSSGSEAFF
TGCAGCGTTGAGAGGAGTTCCGGATCTGAAGCTTTCTTT
>.|TRBD1|TRBJ1-5|TRBV28|13
CASNRGLSQPQHF
TGTGCCAGCAACAGGGGCTTGAGTCAGCCCCAGCATTTT
>.|TRBD1|TRBJ2-7|TRBV2|15
CASSPPGTGEGEQYF
TGTGCCAGCAGTCCACCCGGGACAGGGGAGGGCGAGCAGTACTTC
>.|TRBD1|TRBJ1-3|TRBV9|16
CASSGGTASSGNTIYF
TGTGCCAGCAGCGGAGGGACAGCGAGCTCTGGAAACACCATATATTTT
>once|.|TRBJ1-1|TRBV27|13
CASSFVRRTEAFF
TGTGCCAGCAGTTTCGTAAGGAGGACTGAAGCTTTCTTT
>.|TRBD2|TRBJ2-1|TRBV29-1|13
CSVEGLAGNEQFF
TGCAGCGTTGAGGGGCTAGCGGGGAATGAGCAGTTCTTC
>.|.|TRBJ2-7|TRBV2|14
CASSEDRDWYEQYF
TGTGCCAGCAGTGAAGACAGGGATTGGTACGAGCAGTACTTC
>.|.|TRBJ2-3|TRBV6-5|15
CASSYTGGDADTQYF
TGTGCCAGCAGTTACACTGGGGGCGACGCAGATACGCAGTATTTT
>once|TRBD2|TRBJ2-3|TRBV19|15
CASNTGGLDTDTQYF
TGTGCCAGTAATACTGGAGGACTAGACACAGATACGCAGTATTTT
>.|TRBD2|TRBJ2-1|TRBV14|17
CASSQPGTSGSIDEQFF
TGTGCCAGCAGCCAACCCGGGACTAGCGGGAGCATCGATGAGCAGTTCTTC
>.|.|TRBJ2-2|TRBV7-2|15
CASSLGSGNTGELFF
TGTGCCAGCAGCTTGGGCAGCGGGAACACCGGGGAGCTGTTTTTT
>.|TRBD1|TRBJ1-4|TRBV28|17
CASSRYSPGQGNEKLFF
TGTGCCAGCAGTCGTTACTCACCGGGACAGGGAAATGAAAAACTGTTTTTT
>.|TRBD1|TRBJ2-5|TRBV7-8|16
CASSFTGGTLQETQYF
TGTGCCAGCAGCTTCACAGGGGGCACGCTTCAGGAGACCCAGTACTTC
>.|.|TRBJ2-7|TRBV27|15
CASSLSAGPSYEQYF
TGTGCCAGCAGTTTATCTGCGGGGCCGTCCTACGAGCAGTACTTC
>.|.|TRBJ1-1|TRBV19|15
CASSIVEVGNTEAFF
TGTGCCAGTAGTATAGTTGAGGTAGGGAACACTGAAGCTTTCTTT
>.|.|TRBJ2-7|TRBV7-8|13
CASSLVLLHEQYF
TGTGCCAGCAGCTTAGTACTACTCCACGAGCAGTACTTC
>.|.|TRBJ2-3|TRBV30|12
CAWTTSRDWQYF
TGTGCCTGGACCACTTCCAGGGACTGGCAGTATTTT
>.|.|TRBJ2-2|TRBV14|12
CASSLSTGELFF
TGTGCCAGCAGCCTCTCCACCGGGGAGCTGTTTTTT
>.|TRBD2|TRBJ2-5|TRBV7-3|15
CASSVRGTTQETQYF
TGTGCCAGCAGCGTCCGGGGGACTACCCAAGAGACCCAGTACTTC
>.|TRBD1|TRBJ1-1|TRBV28|20
CASSLITSRGRVLRNTEAFF
TGTGCCAGCAGTTTAATAACGTCGAGGGGGCGGGTCCTTAGGAACACTGAAGCTTTCTTT
>.|.|TRBJ1-3|TRBV19|15
CASSRDKSSGNTIYF
TGTGCCAGTAGTAGGGACAAAAGCTCTGGAAACACCATATATTTT
>.|.|TRBJ2-1|TRBV24-1|16
CATSDPQGGAYNEQFF
TGTGCCACCAGTGATCCACAGGGAGGGGCCTACAATGAGCAGTTCTTC
>.|.|TRBJ1-5|TRBV28|15
CASSQNPPGYQPQHF
TGTGCCAGCAGCCAGAATCCCCCAGGGTACCAGCCCCAGCATTTT
>.|.|TRBJ2-3|TRBV7-3|12
CASSEHPDTQYF
TGTGCCAGCAGTGAACACCCAGATACGCAGTATTTT
>.|.|TRBJ1-1|TRBV30|13
CAWSGLGGAEAFF
TGTGCCTGGAGTGGCCTTGGGGGCGCTGAAGCTTTCTTT
>few|.|TRBJ2-5|TRBV3-1/TRBV3-2|15
CASSLGGRVGETQYF
TGTGCCAGCAGCCTCGGAGGCCGGGTCGGAGAGACCCAGTACTTC
>once|.|TRBJ1-2|TRBV3-1/TRBV3-2|13
CASSQEPRSGYTF
TGTGCCAGCAGCCAAGAACCCAGGTCCGGCTACACCTTC
>.|.|TRBJ1-4|TRBV7-9|12
CASQRGNEKLFF
TGTGCCAGCCAACGAGGAAATGAAAAACTGTTTTTT
>few|.|TRBJ1-3|TRBV2|15
CASTGQLYSGNTIYF
TGTGCCAGCACTGGACAGCTCTACTCTGGAAACACCATATATTTT
>.|.|TRBJ1-2|TRBV9|12
CASSGTGTGYTF
TGTGCCAGCAGCGGCACAGGGACCGGCTACACCTTC
>.|.|TRBJ1-1|TRBV4-2|15
CASSQVAQENTEAFF
TGTGCCAGCAGCCAAGTTGCACAGGAGAACACTGAAGCTTTCTTT
>few|TRBD2|TRBJ2-6|TRBV4-1|14
CASSLPGRPNVLTF
TGCGCCAGCAGCCTCCCCGGGAGGCCCAACGTCCTGACTTTC
>.|.|TRBJ1-2|TRBV5-1|14
CASSSSGANYGYTF
TGCGCCAGCAGCTCGTCAGGGGCTAACTATGGCTACACCTTC
>.|.|TRBJ1-5|TRBV19|14
CASSIGQPNQPQHF
TGTGCCAGTAGTATTGGACAGCCCAATCAGCCCCAGCATTTT
>.|TRBD1|TRBJ1-3|TRBV5-5|15
CASSLGQLSGNTIYF
TGTGCCAGCAGTTTGGGACAGCTCTCTGGAAACACCATATATTTT
>.|.|TRBJ2-1|TRBV14|13
CASSLQRYNEQFF
TGTGCCAGCAGCCTTCAGCGGTACAATGAGCAGTTCTTC
>.|.|TRBJ1-4|TRBV2|14
CASSEGLTNEKLFF
TGTGCCAGCAGTGAGGGACTTACTAATGAAAAACTGTTTTTT
>.|.|TRBJ1-1|TRBV2|14
CASSEKLGLAEAFF
TGTGCCAGCAGCGAAAAATTGGGACTTGCTGAAGCTTTCTTT
>.|.|TRBJ2-7|TRBV7-9|16
CASSHPKDISSYEQYF
TGTGCCAGCAGCCACCCAAAGGACATAAGCTCCTACGAGCAGTACTTC
>.|.|TRBJ2-3|TRBV9|14
CASSGTSGTDTQYF
TGTGCCAGCAGCGGAACCTCGGGGACAGATACGCAGTATTTT
>.|.|TRBJ2-2|TRBV2|13
CASTGINTGELFF
TGTGCCAGCACGGGGATAAACACCGGGGAGCTGTTTTTT
>.|TRBD1|TRBJ1-1|TRBV27|15
CASSASGTANTEAFF
TGTGCCAGCAGTGCTTCCGGGACAGCGAACACTGAAGCTTTCTTT
>.|.|TRBJ2-7|TRBV18|13
CASSPTLAYEQYF
TGTGCCAGCTCACCAACGCTAGCCTACGAGCAGTACTTC
>.|.|TRBJ1-1|TRBV19|13
CASIPLGTYEAFF
TGTGCCAGTATCCCTCTTGGTACCTATGAAGCTTTCTTT
>.|TRBD1|TRBJ1-2|TRBV12-3/TRBV12-4|12
CAIMTGNYGYTF
TGTGCCATCATGACAGGGAACTATGGCTACACCTTC
>once|TRBD1|TRBJ1-2|TRBV9|17
CASSHTGTGKANYGYTF
TGTGCCAGCAGTCATACCGGGACAGGAAAGGCTAACTATGGCTACACCTTC
>.|TRBD1|TRBJ2-7|TRBV5-6|13
CASGDRGYGEQYF
TGTGCCAGCGGCGACAGGGGATACGGCGAGCAGTACTTC
>.|.|TRBJ1-1|TRBV7-9|15
CASSPPGGSNTEAFF
TGTGCCAGCAGCCCGCCGGGGGGGTCGAACACTGAAGCTTTCTTT
>.|TRBD2|TRBJ2-7|TRBV5-4|15
CASSLVNGRANEQYF
TGTGCCAGCAGCTTGGTCAACGGGAGGGCCAACGAGCAGTACTTC
>.|.|TRBJ1-4|TRBV11-3|14
CASSFRDLREKLFF
TGTGCCAGCAGCTTCCGGGACTTAAGGGAAAAACTGTTTTTT
>.|.|TRBJ1-5|TRBV18|14
CASSPYLGGQPQHF
TGTGCCAGCTCACCATACTTAGGGGGACAGCCCCAGCATTTT
>few|.|TRBJ1-4|TRBV28|16
CASNTISGATNEKLFF
TGTGCCAGCAATACCATCTCCGGGGCAACTAATGAAAAACTGTTTTTT